This T cell receptor beta chain was captured by sequencing in a study of cytomegalovirus exposure and HLA in healthy donors. It was with 60 Vbeta and 13 Jbeta primers that the PCR ran. Measured with immunoSEQ multiplex PCR; TCRdb has only the in-frame clones, and not every one. In the table there are about 130,000 clones, approximately 70% of which are singletons. Unrecorded immune exposures were likely, despite nominal health at sampling. The germline CDR1 and CDR2 sequences are SNHLY and FYNNEI. Trimming took off 6 bases at V and 5 bases at J, with 7 bases between the two ends. This CDR3 region has 12 residues. Study results and caveats: In vitro testing confirmed a few CMV-associated chains as specific for CMV antigens. Further analysis was carried out later, and it showed several of the most significant clusters appearing linked to common viral pathogens.

This clone was observed once. As yet, its antigen is unknown. The sequenced sample consisted of PBMCs. V gene TRBV2 combines with J gene TRBJ2-2; TRBD2 might be the D (5 bases). The sequence was obtained from a woman aged 55-69 years in good health and CMV-seropositive. As DNA, the CDR3 is TGTGCCAGCAGGAGGGAAACCGGGGAGCTGTTTTTT. This sequence encodes CASRRETGELFF.